These T cell receptor beta chains were read from a single sample in a study of shared clonotypes between healthy human individuals. Only in-frame clones appear in the TCRdb table, and some are missing; sequencing was by immunoSEQ multiplex PCR. The sample includes around 650,000 clones, about 96% of them seen just once. Sequencing was performed on naive CD8+ T cells sorted from blood. The receptors were sampled from a woman between 25 and 40 years old in good health. CDR3s include the opening cysteine and the closing phenylalanine or tryptophan. The D gene is left open where the match is weak. Clone size, where shown, is once, few, many, or a class for clones that have expanded.

d_gene: NA; v_gene: TRBV27; abundance: once; j_gene: TRBJ1-1; CDR3nt: TGTGCCAGCAGTTTTTATATGAACACTGAAGCTTTCTTT; CDR3aa: CASSFYMNTEAFF
d_gene: NA; v_gene: TRBV7-6; abundance: NA; j_gene: TRBJ2-1; CDR3nt: TGTGCCAGCAGCTTAGGACAGGGAGGCAATGAGCAGTTCTTC; CDR3aa: CASSLGQGGNEQFF
d_gene: TRBD2; v_gene: TRBV7-9; abundance: NA; j_gene: TRBJ2-7; CDR3nt: TGTGCCAGCAGTCCCACCGCCGGGACTAGCGTCTACGAGCAGTACTTC; CDR3aa: CASSPTAGTSVYEQYF
d_gene: TRBD2; v_gene: TRBV10-3; abundance: NA; j_gene: TRBJ2-7; CDR3nt: TGTGCCATCAGTGCCCACCCTAGCGGGGGGAAGGCCTACGAGCAGTACTTC; CDR3aa: CAISAHPSGGKAYEQYF
d_gene: TRBD1; v_gene: TRBV25-1; abundance: NA; j_gene: TRBJ2-1; CDR3nt: TGTGCCAGCTCACAGGGGTACAATGAGCAGTTCTTC; CDR3aa: CASSQGYNEQFF
d_gene: TRBD1; v_gene: TRBV13; abundance: NA; j_gene: TRBJ1-4; CDR3nt: TGTGCCAGCAGCTCCGGGACAGGAAATGAAAAACTGTTTTTT; CDR3aa: CASSSGTGNEKLFF
d_gene: NA; v_gene: TRBV2; abundance: NA; j_gene: TRBJ2-7; CDR3nt: TGTGCCAGCAGTGAAGAAACGTTCTACGAGCAGTACTTC; CDR3aa: CASSEETFYEQYF
d_gene: NA; v_gene: TRBV5-1; abundance: NA; j_gene: TRBJ2-7; CDR3nt: TGCGCCAGCAGTCGGGTGGAGGGGACGTATTACGAGCAGTACTTC; CDR3aa: CASSRVEGTYYEQYF
d_gene: NA; v_gene: TRBV6-5; abundance: NA; j_gene: TRBJ2-7; CDR3nt: TGTGCCAGCAGTTTCGGACTTTCCTACGAGCAGTACTTC; CDR3aa: CASSFGLSYEQYF
d_gene: TRBD1; v_gene: TRBV30; abundance: NA; j_gene: TRBJ1-6; CDR3nt: TGTGCCTGGACCCGAATGACAGGGGTAAATTCACCCCTCCACTTT; CDR3aa: CAWTRMTGVNSPLHF
d_gene: TRBD1; v_gene: TRBV19; abundance: NA; j_gene: TRBJ1-2; CDR3nt: TGTGCCAGTAGAGGGACAGGGGACTATGGCTACACCTTC; CDR3aa: CASRGTGDYGYTF
d_gene: NA; v_gene: TRBV11-2; abundance: once; j_gene: TRBJ2-7; CDR3nt: TGTGCCAGCAGCTTAGAGACAGAATACGAGCAGTACTTC; CDR3aa: CASSLETEYEQYF
d_gene: TRBD2; v_gene: TRBV7-8; abundance: NA; j_gene: TRBJ2-7; CDR3nt: TGTGCCAGCAGCATGACTAGCGGGAGCTCCTACGAGCAGTACTTC; CDR3aa: CASSMTSGSSYEQYF
d_gene: NA; v_gene: TRBV15; abundance: NA; j_gene: TRBJ1-5; CDR3nt: TGTGCCACCAGCCGTCAGGCCTCCTCGGAGCAGCCCCAGCATTTT; CDR3aa: CATSRQASSEQPQHF
d_gene: TRBD2; v_gene: TRBV6-5; abundance: NA; j_gene: TRBJ2-7; CDR3nt: TGTGCCAGCAGTTACGGGCTAGCGGAGAGCTACGAGCAGTACTTC; CDR3aa: CASSYGLAESYEQYF
d_gene: NA; v_gene: TRBV21-1; abundance: NA; j_gene: TRBJ2-7; CDR3nt: TGTGCCAGCAGGCTGGGTTACGAGCAGTACTTC; CDR3aa: CASRLGYEQYF
d_gene: NA; v_gene: TRBV27; abundance: NA; j_gene: TRBJ2-7; CDR3nt: TGTGCCAGCAGAATATTCGCGGGATACGGATCCTACGAGCAGTACTTC; CDR3aa: CASRIFAGYGSYEQYF
d_gene: TRBD1; v_gene: TRBV7-9; abundance: NA; j_gene: TRBJ2-7; CDR3nt: TGTGCCAGCAGCTCAGTAGGACAGGGTAGTTACGAGCAGTACTTC; CDR3aa: CASSSVGQGSYEQYF
d_gene: NA; v_gene: TRBV5-4; abundance: NA; j_gene: TRBJ2-7; CDR3nt: TGTGCCAGCAGCTCAGGCCTCGGGTACGAGCAGTACTTC; CDR3aa: CASSSGLGYEQYF
d_gene: NA; v_gene: TRBV7-8; abundance: NA; j_gene: TRBJ2-1; CDR3nt: TGTGCCAGCAGCTTATGGGAGGAGGGCAATGAGCAGTTCTTC; CDR3aa: CASSLWEEGNEQFF
d_gene: TRBD1; v_gene: TRBV19; abundance: NA; j_gene: TRBJ2-5; CDR3nt: TGTGCCAGTAGTCGGGACAGGGGCCTCCGAGGGGAGACCCAGTACTTC; CDR3aa: CASSRDRGLRGETQYF
d_gene: TRBD1; v_gene: TRBV5-8; abundance: NA; j_gene: TRBJ1-5; CDR3nt: TGTGCCAGCAGGGGCCGGGACAGGGGCCTAATATGGCAGCCCCAGCATTTT; CDR3aa: CASRGRDRGLIWQPQHF
d_gene: NA; v_gene: TRBV7-9; abundance: NA; j_gene: TRBJ1-2; CDR3nt: TGTGCCAGCAGCTTAGCGGGACCCCCAGGCGATGGCTACACCTTC; CDR3aa: CASSLAGPPGDGYTF
d_gene: TRBD2; v_gene: TRBV19; abundance: NA; j_gene: TRBJ2-7; CDR3nt: TGTGCCAGTAGTATAGGCGGACTAGCGGGAACCTACGAGCAGTACTTC; CDR3aa: CASSIGGLAGTYEQYF
d_gene: NA; v_gene: TRBV4-1; abundance: NA; j_gene: TRBJ2-7; CDR3nt: TGCGCCAGCAGCCAAGAGATCAACGAGCAGTACTTC; CDR3aa: CASSQEINEQYF
d_gene: NA; v_gene: TRBV27; abundance: NA; j_gene: TRBJ2-7; CDR3nt: TGTGCCAGCAGTCCGGCGCTCGAAGGGACGGGTGAGCAGTACTTC; CDR3aa: CASSPALEGTGEQYF
d_gene: NA; v_gene: TRBV28; abundance: NA; j_gene: TRBJ2-3; CDR3nt: TGTGCCAGCAGTCGCGGGCGCGGTCCGGGGATGGTTGATACGCAGTATTTT; CDR3aa: CASSRGRGPGMVDTQYF
d_gene: NA; v_gene: TRBV19; abundance: NA; j_gene: TRBJ2-7; CDR3nt: TGTGCCAGTAGTATTCGGAGGTCCCAGGGTGGTCGGTACTTC; CDR3aa: CASSIRRSQGGRYF
d_gene: TRBD1; v_gene: TRBV13; abundance: NA; j_gene: TRBJ2-7; CDR3nt: TGTGCCAGCAGCCTCCCGGGACAGGCATTTGGCGAGCAGTACTTC; CDR3aa: CASSLPGQAFGEQYF
d_gene: NA; v_gene: TRBV11-1; abundance: NA; j_gene: TRBJ2-7; CDR3nt: TGTGCCAGCAGCCCAGGGACCTCCCCCGAGCAGTACTTC; CDR3aa: CASSPGTSPEQYF